Shown below are 27 T cell receptor beta chains from a single sample sequenced in a study of blood T cell repertoires in COVID-19. Only in-frame clones appear in the TCRdb table, and some are missing; sequencing was by immunoSEQ multiplex PCR. Of around 150,000 clones listed, about 87% were seen once; the top ten hold 10%. Sequenced input: peripheral blood. These receptors all stem from a woman aged 65 to 85 with COVID-19, enrolled during active disease.

CDR3 loop: CASISNTGELFF. In nucleotides, the CDR3 is TGTGCCAGCATTTCAAACACCGGGGAGCTGTTTTTT. The rearrangement links TRBV6-5 to TRBJ2-2; D remains ambiguous. The germline CDR1 and CDR2 sequences are MNHEY and SVGAGI. The CDR3 spans 12 residues. V was trimmed by 7 bases and J by 2 bases, leaving 5 bases between them.

The CDR3, as DNA: TGTGCCAGTAGTTTTCCGCGGGGGAGGAACACCGGGGAGCTGTTTTTT. This codes for CASSFPRGRNTGELFF. The chain recombines TRBV19 with TRBJ2-2; TRBD2 matches 7 bases. The junction had 7 bases not matched to a gene; V was cut back by 5 bases and J by 1 base. Germline CDR1 and CDR2: LNHDA and SQIVND (reference sequence). The CDR3 spans 16 residues. Supplemented by reference TRBV19 and TRBJ2-2, the full variable domain reads DGGITQSPKYLFRKEGQNVTLSCEQNLNHDAMYWYRQDPGQGLRLIYYSQIVNDFQKGDIAEGYSVSREKKESFPLTVTSAQKNPTAFYLCASSFPRGRNTGELFFGEGSRLTVL.

This chain uses TRBV5-1 with TRBJ2-3, with 8 bases that match TRBD2. This CDR3 has 19 residues. Trimming at V came to 4 bases and at J to 6 bases, leaving 22 bases not matched to a gene. Germline V gives CDR1 SGHRS, CDR2 YFSETQ. CDR3 in amino acids: CASSPIGGSGGRKMDTQYF. In DNA form, the CDR3 reads TGCGCCAGCAGCCCCATCGGAGGGAGCGGGGGACGAAAGATGGATACGCAGTATTTT.

The table lists this clone with a few counts. The V and J genes are TRBV2 and TRBJ2-1; 7 bases fit TRBD2. This CDR3 has 16 residues. With V trimmed by 6 bases and J by 3 bases, 11 bases remained unmatched. Germline V gene sequence: CDR1 SNHLY, CDR2 FYNNEI. CDR3 sequence reads: CASSETSAGVYNEQFF. The CDR3 coding sequence is TGTGCCAGCAGCGAAACTAGCGCGGGGGTCTACAATGAGCAGTTCTTC.

J is TRBJ2-1 and V is TRBV11-3; maybe TRBD2 (5 bases). Trimming removed 1 base from V and 6 bases from J, with 7 bases in between. This CDR3 contains 13 residues. Germline values: CDR1 SGHNT, CDR2 YENEEA. The CDR3 DNA is TGTGCCAGCAGCTTAGGAGGGCCCAATGAGCAGTTCTTC. Translated, it gives CASSLGGPNEQFF.

The chain uses TRBV4-1 and TRBJ2-7; a weak D match, TRBD1 (7 bases). The CDR3 sequence is 18 residues long. Trimming pared 3 bases from V and 6 bases from J, leaving 27 bases between. In germline, CDR1 is MGHRA, CDR2 YSYEKL. CDR3 DNA sequence: TGCGCCAGCAGCCATCTTAACTGGGAGGAGGGGGCGCCACGCGAGCAGTACTTC. The encoded protein is CASSHLNWEEGAPREQYF.

V usage is TRBV19 and J usage is TRBJ1-1, with 12 nucleotides matching TRBD1. With V trimmed by 6 bases and J by 5 bases, 4 bases remained unmatched. CDR3 length equals 14 residues. Germline V CDR1 and CDR2: LNHDA, SQIVND (reference sequence). This CDR3 is CASSRDRGRTEAFF. As DNA, the CDR3 is TGTGCCAGTAGCAGGGACAGGGGGCGGACTGAAGCTTTCTTT.

V is TRBV5-1 and J is TRBJ1-5; maybe TRBD1 (5 bases). The CDR3 is 15 amino acids. V was shortened by 2 bases and J by 1 base, with 10 bases between the two germline ends. CDR1 SGHRS and CDR2 YFSETQ come from the germline V gene. The CDR3 here is CASSLSGVSNQPQHF. The CDR3 nucleotides are TGCGCCAGCAGCTTATCGGGGGTAAGCAATCAGCCCCAGCATTTT.

The chain is built from TRBV13 and TRBJ1-2, with 7 bases aligning to TRBD1. Trimming took 6 bases from V and 4 from J; bases not matched to a gene: 5. The CDR3 runs to 13 residues. Germline loops: CDR1 PRHDT, CDR2 FYEKMQ (reference sequence). As DNA, the CDR3 is TGTGCCAGCAGTTTGACAGGGCGCTATGGCTACACCTTC. As protein: CASSLTGRYGYTF.

The chain has TRBV6-1 and TRBJ1-5; 8 bases line up with TRBD1. The CDR3 loop spans 16 amino acids. The junction had 4 bases not matched to a gene; V was cut back by 2 bases and J by 1 base. Germline V gives CDR1 MNHNS, CDR2 SASEGT. As DNA, the CDR3 is TGTGCCAGCAGTGAACAGGGGGCACTCAGCAATCAGCCCCAGCATTTT. It specifies CASSEQGALSNQPQHF.

The rearrangement links TRBV19 to TRBJ1-6; 10 bases map to TRBD1. The CDR3 is 14 amino acids. The J segment lost 10 bases and the V segment lost 6 bases, leaving 6 bases of the junction unmatched. Germline V CDR1 and CDR2: LNHDA, SQIVND (reference sequence). The CDR3 spells CASRVGQGGSPLHF. In DNA, the CDR3 is TGTGCCAGTAGAGTCGGACAGGGGGGATCACCCCTCCACTTT.

V usage is TRBV5-1 and J usage is TRBJ2-1; TRBD2 aligns across 10 bases. The CDR3 has 16 amino acids. Germline-derived CDR1 and CDR2 are SGHRS and YFSETQ. The trim removed 4 bases at V and 7 bases at J, leaving 11 bases unmatched. The chain's CDR3 is CASSRAGTSVLNEQFF. In nucleotides, the CDR3 is TGCGCCAGCAGCCGTGCCGGGACTAGCGTTCTTAATGAGCAGTTCTTC. Together with reference TRBV5-1 and TRBJ2-1, the CDR3 gives the full variable domain: KAGVTQTPRYLIKTRGQQVTLSCSPISGHRSVSWYQQTPGQGLQFLFEYFSETQRNKGNFPGRFSGRQFSNSRSEMNVSTLELGDSALYLCASSRAGTSVLNEQFFGPGTRLTVL.

The chain combines TRBV10-2 with TRBJ2-5, with D perhaps matching TRBD2 (6 bases). CDR3 length: 12 residues. Germline lookup yields CDR1 WSHSY and CDR2 SAAADI. The V gene lost 5 bases and the J gene lost 5 bases, with 9 bases spanning the gap. The CDR3 DNA reads as TGCGCCAGCAGTCCCGGAGGGGAGACCCAGTACTTC. This codes for CASSPGGETQYF.

In its sample, this clone was seen once. The chain combines TRBV6-1 with TRBJ1-2; 8 bases align to TRBD1. V was pared by 2 bases and J by 4 bases, with 9 bases of the junction left unmatched. Germline values: CDR1 MNHNS, CDR2 SASEGT. The CDR3 totals 16 residues. CDR3 protein: CASSEYRQGTVYGYTF. In DNA form, the CDR3 reads TGTGCCAGCAGTGAATATCGACAGGGGACAGTCTATGGCTACACCTTC.

The chain recombines TRBV2 with TRBJ1-6, with TRBD1 as a possible D gene (5 bases). In germline, CDR1 is SNHLY, CDR2 FYNNEI. The CDR3 has 16 amino acids. Deletions cut 6 bases from V and 6 bases from J, with 18 bases between. CDR3 sequence (DNA): TGTGCCAGCAGCCCTATGGGGGGGTTAGTTAATTCACCCCTCCACTTT. This sequence encodes CASSPMGGLVNSPLHF.

The chain's CDR3 is CASSDYRDDYGYTF. The CDR3 nucleotides are TGTGCCAGCAGTGATTACAGGGATGACTATGGCTACACCTTC. This chain uses TRBV2 with TRBJ1-2; perhaps TRBD1 as D (6 bases). The V gene lost 3 bases and the J gene lost 3 bases, with 11 bases spanning the gap. From germline, CDR1 is SNHLY and CDR2 FYNNEI. This CDR3 has 14 residues.

This chain connects TRBV4-1 to TRBJ1-4, with D tentatively TRBD1 (5 bases). The germline V gene encodes CDR1 MGHRA and CDR2 YSYEKL. V lost 0 bases to trimming and J lost 8 bases, with 13 bases between them. CDR3 size: 15 residues. CDR3 DNA: TGCGCCAGCAGCCAAGATCCCAGGGTGGGGGAAAAACTGTTTTTT. This codes for CASSQDPRVGEKLFF.

Only one count was recorded for this clone. J is TRBJ1-1 and V is TRBV29-1; TRBD1 is a possible D gene (5 bases). The length of the CDR3 is 14 residues. Germline values: CDR1 SQVTM, CDR2 ANQGSEA. V was clipped by 4 bases and J by 4 bases, with 16 bases between them. For the CDR3, the DNA is TGCAGCGTTGGGGGGGGACGAACCGGCACTGAAGCTTTCTTT. Amino acids: CSVGGGRTGTEAFF.

The rearrangement links TRBV2 to TRBJ2-5, with 8 bases fitting TRBD1. V was pared by 3 bases and J by 5 bases, with 5 bases of the junction left unmatched. The germline gives CDR1 SNHLY, CDR2 FYNNEI. The CDR3 spans 14 residues. The CDR3 spells CASSDRGRTETQYF. The CDR3, as DNA: TGTGCCAGCAGTGACAGGGGGCGGACGGAGACCCAGTACTTC.

The chain is built from TRBV28 and TRBJ1-5; possibly TRBD1 for D (5 bases). In germline, CDR1 is MDHEN, CDR2 SYDVKM. There are 15 residues in the CDR3. V shed 10 bases and J shed 9 bases, with 25 bases lying between them. The DNA of the CDR3 is TGTGCCACCAGGGCCACCGCACAGGCCTCGTGGCCCCAGCATTTT. This translates into CATRATAQASWPQHF. The whole variable domain, remainder taken from reference TRBV28 and TRBJ1-5, is DVKVTQSSRYLVKRTGEKVFLECVQDMDHENMFWYRQDPGLGLRLIYFSYDVKMKEKGDIPEGYSVSREKKERFSLILESASTNQTSMYLCATRATAQASWPQHFGDGTRLSIL.

V is TRBV12-3 or TRBV12-4 and J is TRBJ1-5; D not resolved. With 4 bases removed from V and 4 bases from J, the gap between germline ends came to 8 bases. There are 13 residues in the CDR3. The CDR3 region has the DNA TGTGCCAGCAGTTCTAGCCGGAATCAGCCCCAGCATTTT. Its protein product is CASSSSRNQPQHF.

The rearrangement uses TRBV5-1 and TRBJ2-7; no clear D. V was clipped by 0 bases and J by 2 bases, with 12 bases between them. The CDR3 is 15 residues long. Germline assignment: CDR1 SGHRS and CDR2 YFSETQ. CDR3 in DNA: TGCGCCAGCAGCTTGGTTCTTGGAGAGGCCTACGAGCAGTACTTC. This codes for CASSLVLGEAYEQYF.

In this sample, this clone turned up a few times. Other DNA sequences in the sample encode the same CDR3. The V and J genes are TRBV5-1 and TRBJ1-2; D possibly corresponds to TRBD1 (6 bases). Trimming took 0 bases from V and 1 from J, leaving 10 bases between them. CDR3 length: 15 amino acids. Germline-derived CDR1 and CDR2 are SGHRS and YFSETQ. DNA of the CDR3: TGCGCCAGCAGCTTGGACGACAGGCGTAACTATGGCTACACCTTC. It encodes CASSLDDRRNYGYTF.

This clone occurred once. The chain has TRBV29-1 and TRBJ2-5, with D perhaps matching TRBD1 (5 bases). The CDR3 contains 12 residues. From germline, CDR1 is SQVTM and CDR2 ANQGSEA. Trimming took 6 bases from V and 2 from J, leaving 10 bases between them. As DNA, the CDR3 is TGCAGCGTCCTGGGGCTTCAAGAGACCCAGTACTTC. Translated, it gives CSVLGLQETQYF.

This chain links TRBV2 with TRBJ2-1; 9 bases match TRBD2. Germline values: CDR1 SNHLY, CDR2 FYNNEI. With V trimmed by 7 bases and J by 10 bases, 14 bases remained unmatched. This CDR3 comprises 15 residues. CDR3 in amino acids: CASTPQVSGGGEQFF. DNA for the CDR3: TGTGCCAGCACCCCCCAGGTTAGCGGGGGAGGGGAGCAGTTCTTC.

The chain joins TRBV11-2 to TRBJ2-5; D may be TRBD2 (5 bases). Trimming took off 1 base at V and 3 bases at J, with 12 bases between the two ends. This CDR3 comprises 15 residues. CDR1 SGHAT and CDR2 FQNNGV come from the germline V gene. In DNA, the CDR3 is TGTGCCAGCAGCTTAGGGACTTACGGAAAAGAGACCCAGTACTTC. Protein: CASSLGTYGKETQYF.

The V gene is TRBV5-3, the J gene TRBJ2-6; possibly TRBD1 for D (6 bases). TRBV5-3 has ORF status, its function being uncertain. The V and J ends lost 4 bases and 0 bases respectively, with 11 bases between them. This CDR3 is 16 amino acids long. The CDR3 sequence: CARSPGTSSGANVLTF. CDR3 nucleotides: TGTGCCAGAAGCCCAGGGACAAGCTCTGGGGCCAACGTCCTGACTTTC.